This is a list of T cell receptor beta chains from one sample in a study of control samples from healthy donors and cancer patients. The table came from immunoSEQ multiplex PCR; TCRdb's copy has only in-frame clones and leaves some out. The profile shows around 150,000 clones, over 85% of them singletons. Source material: blood. The receptors originated from a woman between 40 and 55 years old in good health. The CDR3 runs from the conserved cysteine through the conserved F or W. D genes are given only for firm matches. Rows give clone size only sometimes, using once, few, many, or a class for an expanded clone.

TRBJ1-1 | - | - | TRBV19 | CASSIGRRGEAFF | TGTGCCAGTAGTATCGGACGGAGAGGTGAAGCTTTCTTT
TRBJ2-1 | - | - | TRBV24-1 | CATSAGALHNEQFF | TGTGCCACCAGTGCGGGGGCCTTGCACAATGAGCAGTTCTTC
TRBJ1-6 | - | - | TRBV12-3/TRBV12-4 | CASSFGSPLHF | TGTGCCAGCAGTTTTGGCTCACCCCTCCACTTT
TRBJ2-2 | TRBD2 | - | TRBV5-1 | CASSLDSAGGNTGELFF | TGCGCCAGCAGCTTGGACTCTGCGGGAGGGAACACCGGGGAGCTGTTTTTT
TRBJ1-2 | TRBD1 | once | TRBV7-9 | CASSLAQQGAGYTF | TGTGCCAGCAGCTTAGCGCAACAGGGGGCTGGCTACACCTTC
TRBJ1-2 | - | - | TRBV3-1/TRBV3-2 | CASSQRWDTGYTF | TGTGCCAGCAGCCAAAGGTGGGACACCGGCTACACCTTC
TRBJ2-2 | - | - | TRBV2 | CASTQAGTPNTGELFF | TGTGCCAGCACGCAAGCCGGGACTCCGAACACCGGGGAGCTGTTTTTT
TRBJ2-4 | - | - | TRBV7-9 | CASSSGGGIQYF | TGTGCCAGCAGCTCGGGGGGCGGCATTCAGTACTTC
TRBJ2-2 | - | - | TRBV5-6 | CASSSRETANTGELFF | TGTGCCAGCAGCTCCCGGGAGACCGCGAACACCGGGGAGCTGTTTTTT
TRBJ2-7 | TRBD2 | - | TRBV7-2 | CASSLSPVAGVEQYF | TGTGCCAGCAGCTTATCCCCGGTAGCGGGAGTCGAGCAGTACTTC
TRBJ1-2 | TRBD1 | - | TRBV15 | CATSRGWTGMIYGYTF | TGTGCCACCAGCAGGGGATGGACAGGGATGATCTATGGCTACACCTTC
TRBJ1-1 | - | - | TRBV20-1 | CSASRWTEAFF | TGCAGTGCTAGCAGGTGGACTGAAGCTTTCTTT
TRBJ1-1 | - | once | TRBV15 | CATSGLTENTEAFF | TGTGCCACCAGCGGGTTGACAGAGAACACTGAAGCTTTCTTT
TRBJ1-1 | TRBD1 | - | TRBV18 | CASSPKFPGQVGTEAFF | TGTGCCAGCTCACCAAAGTTCCCGGGACAGGTAGGGACTGAAGCTTTCTTT
TRBJ2-4 | - | - | TRBV9 | CASSVAEKAGVIRYF | TGTGCCAGCAGCGTAGCTGAGAAGGCTGGAGTCATTCGGTACTTC
TRBJ2-2 | TRBD1 | - | TRBV2 | CASRGQGGTGELFF | TGTGCCAGCAGGGGACAGGGAGGCACCGGGGAGCTGTTTTTT
TRBJ2-5 | - | - | TRBV9 | CASSDRLVEETQYF | TGTGCCAGCAGCGATCGACTAGTCGAAGAGACCCAGTACTTC
TRBJ2-7 | TRBD1 | - | TRBV10-3 | CAIRDREREQYF | TGTGCCATCAGGGACAGGGAGCGGGAGCAGTACTTC
TRBJ1-2 | TRBD1 | - | TRBV5-1 | CASSQGQGGGYTF | TGCGCCAGCAGCCAGGGACAGGGGGGCGGCTACACCTTC
TRBJ1-2 | - | once | TRBV7-9 | CASSATGTNYGYTF | TGTGCCAGCAGCGCCACCGGGACAAACTATGGCTACACCTTC
TRBJ2-7 | TRBD1 | - | TRBV6-5 | CASSPGTGLSYEQYF | TGTGCCAGCAGTCCAGGGACAGGCCTATCCTACGAGCAGTACTTC
TRBJ1-2 | - | - | TRBV7-2 | CASSLAQLGRWGYGYTF | TGTGCCAGCAGCTTAGCGCAGTTAGGGAGATGGGGCTATGGCTACACCTTC
TRBJ1-6 | - | - | TRBV19 | CASSMVGPYSPLHF | TGTGCCAGTAGTATGGTGGGGCCTTATTCACCCCTCCACTTT
TRBJ1-3 | - | - | TRBV2 | CASSESRGSGNTIYF | TGTGCCAGCAGTGAGTCCAGGGGCTCTGGAAACACCATATATTTT
TRBJ1-1 | TRBD1 | - | TRBV6-5 | CASSPGQDTEAFF | TGTGCCAGCAGTCCCGGACAGGACACTGAAGCTTTCTTT
TRBJ1-1 | - | - | TRBV29-1 | CSFLRVWTEAFF | TGCAGCTTCCTTAGGGTTTGGACTGAAGCTTTCTTT
TRBJ1-1 | - | - | TRBV9 | CASSSPTGNTEAFF | TGTGCCAGCAGCTCACCCACCGGCAACACTGAAGCTTTCTTT
TRBJ2-5 | - | - | TRBV9 | CASGLGGGAETQYF | TGTGCCAGTGGGCTAGGAGGGGGGGCTGAGACCCAGTACTTC
TRBJ1-1 | - | - | TRBV3-1/TRBV3-2 | CASSQEGVTPTNTEAFF | TGTGCCAGCAGCCAAGAAGGGGTGACACCCACAAACACTGAAGCTTTCTTT
TRBJ1-6 | - | - | TRBV27 | CASRLAGQTNGSPLHF | TGTGCCAGCAGGCTGGCCGGACAGACCAACGGTTCACCCCTCCACTTT
TRBJ2-3 | - | - | TRBV5-1 | CASSLGSAQGDTQYF | TGCGCCAGCAGCTTGGGGTCTGCACAGGGTGATACGCAGTATTTT
TRBJ2-1 | TRBD1 | - | TRBV4-1 | CASSHRDRNEQFF | TGCGCCAGCAGCCATAGGGACAGGAATGAGCAGTTCTTC
TRBJ1-3 | - | - | TRBV5-6 | CASSFDPGNTIYF | TGTGCCAGCAGCTTTGACCCCGGAAACACCATATATTTT
TRBJ1-1 | - | - | TRBV5-1 | CASRYRGGGTEAFF | TGCGCCAGCAGGTACCGGGGGGGAGGCACTGAAGCTTTCTTT
TRBJ2-2 | - | - | TRBV4-2 | CASSPLGQSQNTGELFF | TGTGCCAGCAGCCCACTAGGACAGTCCCAGAACACCGGGGAGCTGTTTTTT
TRBJ1-1 | - | - | TRBV5-1 | CASSLGANTEAFF | TGCGCCAGCAGCTTGGGAGCGAACACTGAAGCTTTCTTT
TRBJ2-6 | - | - | TRBV19 | CASSIIGANVLTF | TGTGCCAGTAGTATAATTGGGGCCAACGTCCTGACTTTC
TRBJ2-1 | - | - | TRBV9 | CASSALDGLYNEQFF | TGTGCCAGCAGCGCGTTAGACGGATTATACAATGAGCAGTTCTTC
TRBJ1-1 | TRBD1 | - | TRBV9 | CASSPWTGGNTEAFF | TGTGCCAGCAGCCCATGGACAGGGGGGAACACTGAAGCTTTCTTT
TRBJ1-2 | - | - | TRBV5-4 | CASSSGDYGYTF | TGTGCCAGCAGCTCAGGGGACTATGGCTACACCTTC
TRBJ1-2 | - | - | TRBV12-3/TRBV12-4 | CASSWGTVYGYTF | TGTGCCAGCAGTTGGGGGACGGTTTATGGCTACACCTTC
TRBJ2-3 | - | once | TRBV19 | CASGIPGGTDTQYF | TGTGCCTCCGGGATTCCCGGGGGCACAGATACGCAGTATTTT
TRBJ1-6 | TRBD1 | few | TRBV6-2/TRBV6-3 | CASSFETGAHNSPLHF | TGTGCCAGCAGTTTCGAGACAGGGGCCCATAATTCACCCCTCCACTTT
TRBJ2-1 | TRBD2 | - | TRBV9 | CASSVAERETGEQFF | TGTGCCAGCAGCGTAGCGGAGCGGGAGACGGGTGAGCAGTTCTTC
TRBJ2-5 | - | - | TRBV5-4 | CASSLPTGTGAGTQYF | TGTGCCAGCAGCCTACCTACGGGGACTGGCGCCGGGACCCAGTACTTC
TRBJ1-1 | - | - | TRBV6-5 | CASSYGSSQEAFF | TGTGCCAGCAGTTACGGGTCCTCCCAAGAAGCTTTCTTT
TRBJ1-1 | TRBD1 | - | TRBV12-3/TRBV12-4 | CASSFPGQGEAFF | TGTGCCAGCAGTTTCCCGGGACAGGGTGAAGCTTTCTTT
TRBJ1-1 | - | few | TRBV5-4 | CASSSTANTEAFF | TGTGCCAGCAGTTCGACGGCGAACACTGAAGCTTTCTTT
TRBJ1-6 | - | - | TRBV27 | CASRRRLEGSYNSPLHF | TGTGCCAGCAGGAGAAGGCTGGAGGGTTCCTATAATTCACCCCTCCACTTT
TRBJ2-4 | - | - | TRBV7-2 | CASSLGQNLAKNIQYF | TGTGCCAGCAGCTTAGGACAGAATCTAGCCAAAAACATTCAGTACTTC
TRBJ1-1 | - | - | TRBV19 | CASSTQKNTEAFF | TGTGCCAGTAGTACCCAGAAGAACACTGAAGCTTTCTTT
TRBJ2-7 | - | - | TRBV7-2 | CASSLAGGHDEQYF | TGTGCCAGCAGCCTCGCCGGGGGCCACGACGAGCAGTACTTC
TRBJ1-5 | TRBD1 | once | TRBV3-1/TRBV3-2 | CASSRRQGPNQPQHF | TGTGCCAGCAGCAGACGACAGGGGCCTAATCAGCCCCAGCATTTT
TRBJ2-5 | - | - | TRBV19 | CASSSGIGETQYF | TGTGCCAGTAGTAGCGGGATAGGAGAGACCCAGTACTTC
TRBJ2-7 | TRBD1 | - | TRBV9 | CASSEGTGFPYEQYF | TGTGCCAGCAGCGAGGGGACAGGGTTTCCCTACGAGCAGTACTTC
TRBJ1-5 | - | - | TRBV19 | CASSSPRVDNQPQHF | TGTGCCAGTAGTTCTCCCAGGGTTGACAATCAGCCCCAGCATTTT
TRBJ2-2 | TRBD2 | - | TRBV6-2/TRBV6-3 | CASSLAGGVAGELFF | TGTGCCAGCAGTCTAGCGGGAGGGGTGGCCGGGGAGCTGTTTTTT